Listed below are T cell receptor beta chains from one sample, sequenced in a study of blood T cells in healthy people across ages. Via MiXCR, TCRdb re-called the 5' RACE reads, giving one row per CDR3 protein. The sample has 550,000 to 650,000 distinct CDR3 sequences, about 25% seen once. Another study also made use of these data, one on T cells of mothers and their children.

The sequenced sample was blood. The receptors were sampled from a boy between 2 and 10 years old in good health. Each CDR3 is given with its conserved first and last residue. Each record gives: V gene, J gene, CDR3 protein.

TRBV5-1,TRBJ1-5,CASSMDRGPQHF
TRBV3-1,-,CASSQIDEQFF
TRBV4-1,TRBJ1-2,CASSQDRRGQGTTNYGYTF
TRBV20-1,TRBJ1-6,CSAEEGRGRSSPLHF
TRBV27,TRBJ2-5,CASRAVVQETQYF
TRBV7-3,TRBJ2-5,CASSLGQPGETQYF
TRBV9,TRBJ2-1,CASSTLLYNEQFF
TRBV2,-,CASSPGISGRSYEQYF
TRBV6-6,TRBJ2-5,CASSHGLSQETQYF
TRBV18,TRBJ2-1,CASSPALLGDEQFF
TRBV18,TRBJ2-7,CASSPGRDEQYF
TRBV5-1,TRBJ2-3,CASSPGTSIDTQYF
TRBV12-3/TRBV12-4,-,CASSLTGTQDNEQFF
TRBV9,TRBJ1-1,CASSGPAGQGEEEAFF
TRBV12-3/TRBV12-4,TRBJ2-3,CASNPTRVRTDTQYF
TRBV9,TRBJ1-1,CASSGASTGDPPAFF
TRBV12-3/TRBV12-4,TRBJ1-2,CASSQDNLGYGYTF
TRBV18,TRBJ2-7,CASSTGTVTYEQYF
TRBV6-1,TRBJ1-5,CASSANLGGQGFPQHF
TRBV29-1,TRBJ1-4,CSVYQWGNEKLFF
TRBV12-3/TRBV12-4,TRBJ2-3,CASKPSGAVGTDTQYF
TRBV5-1,TRBJ1-2,CASSLAPAGGDGYTF
TRBV21-1,TRBJ2-5,CASSKNGLAGGVLETQYF
TRBV10-3,TRBJ1-2,CAISEGQRVTHGYTF
TRBV5-1,TRBJ2-5,CASSSTGARGLETQYF
TRBV7-2,-,CASSHRGRNEQFF
TRBV12-3/TRBV12-4,TRBJ2-7,CASSYGPGDEQYF
TRBV5-1,TRBJ1-2,CASSPDVPQGYGYTF
TRBV25-1,TRBJ2-7,CASSEPGAGGEQYF
TRBV5-5,TRBJ2-3,CASSTSVRPTDTQYF
TRBV29-1,TRBJ1-4,CSVWTGPEKLFF
TRBV5-5,TRBJ1-6,CASSLESEVLTLHF
TRBV12-3/TRBV12-4,TRBJ2-7,CASSFRRDPKSYEQYF
TRBV19,TRBJ1-2,CATTTFWDGTNYGYTF
TRBV3-1,TRBJ1-1,CASSQEGLGSAFF
TRBV4-1,TRBJ2-1,CASSQDRGGSYNEQFF
TRBV3-1,TRBJ2-1,CASSPSRDEQFF
TRBV18,TRBJ2-3,CASSPLRVGLAGLRDTQYF
TRBV20-1,TRBJ2-7,CSARDTKIGGQTSYEQYF
TRBV4-1,TRBJ2-1,CASSHNARNEQFF
TRBV24-1,TRBJ2-3,CATSEGTGGNTDTQYF
TRBV10-3,TRBJ2-3,CAISGDRSHSPDTQYF
TRBV5-1,TRBJ2-1,CASSSRDPYNEQFF
TRBV12-3/TRBV12-4,TRBJ2-1,CASSLVTLYNEQFF
TRBV7-9,TRBJ1-1,CASRETLGGTEAFF
TRBV11-1,TRBJ1-5,CASSSRGFNQPQHF
TRBV29-1,TRBJ2-3,CSVVPADTQYF
TRBV5-1,-,CASSLGGMLGGRAALLNEQFF
TRBV10-3,TRBJ2-3,CAISESTSGASTDTQYF
TRBV4-1,TRBJ2-3,CASSPRGLAGSTDTQYF
TRBV7-9,TRBJ2-3,CASSSLDTQYF
TRBV7-2,TRBJ1-2,CASSNGGGSTF
TRBV27,TRBJ2-3,CASSTYAGAPLDTQYF